The 32 T cell receptor beta chains listed next were all sequenced from one sample in a study of T cell responses to AZD1222 COVID-19 vaccine (dated by TCRdb to the early 2020s). To prepare the library, the immunoSEQ multiplex PCR assay was applied. TCRdb provides this immuneACCESS table in a form limited to in-frame rearrangements. Some clones are lacking; in checked studies, under half of them reflect an unresolved V gene, and why the rest are absent is not known. The sample table shows around 150,000 clones, and less than 95% are seen once. Together, the top ten hold around 3.5% of the sample. The sample's time point, from its label and the paper: baseline before first vaccination. Here the sequenced sample was peripheral blood, taken on day 0 of AZD1222 vaccination. The source of these receptors is an adult in good health.

The V call is TRBV6-1, the J call TRBJ1-2; a possible D gene is TRBD1 (6 bases). Trimming removed 1 base from V and 8 bases from J, with 17 bases in between. The germline CDR1 and CDR2 sequences are MNHNS and SASEGT. This CDR3 is 15 amino acids long. The CDR3 sequence: CASSEDAGDMRGYTF. The CDR3 nucleotides are TGTGCCAGCAGTGAAGACGCAGGGGACATGAGGGGCTACACCTTC.

The V call is TRBV13, the J call TRBJ2-7; 12 nucleotides agree with TRBD2. Germline-derived CDR1 and CDR2 are PRHDT and FYEKMQ (reference sequence). The CDR3 is made up of 15 amino acids. V was clipped by 5 bases and J by 7 bases; unmatched bases: 9. The CDR3 DNA reads as TGTGCCAGCAGCCCACCTAGCGGGGGGGCGGGGGAGCAGTACTTC. It translates to CASSPPSGGAGEQYF.

V and J are TRBV7-9 and TRBJ1-1, with D perhaps TRBD1 (5 bases). The V and J ends lost 5 bases and 7 bases respectively, with 11 bases between them. The germline CDR1 and CDR2 sequences are SEHNR and FQNEAQ (reference sequence). There are 12 residues in the CDR3. Written as DNA, the CDR3 is TGTGCCAGCAGCAAGGGACGTTTTGAAGCTTTCTTT. Translating gives CASSKGRFEAFF.

The chain recombines TRBV19 with TRBJ1-1; D is undetermined. The CDR3 totals 16 residues. Germline V gene data show CDR1 as LNHDA and CDR2 as SQIVND (reference sequence). Deletions cut 5 bases from V and 5 bases from J, with 21 bases between. CDR3 bases: TGTGCCAGTAGTCCCGGGCCCTCCCGAGGCGGGACTGAAGCTTTCTTT. Translation gives CASSPGPSRGGTEAFF.

The chain combines TRBV5-1 with TRBJ2-7; 14 bases are a match to TRBD2. The CDR3 extends over 19 amino acids. The germline gives CDR1 SGHRS, CDR2 YFSETQ. The trim removed 4 bases at V and 0 bases at J, leaving 12 bases unmatched. The CDR3 DNA sequence: TGCGCCAGCAGCCTAGGACTAGCGGGAGGTGCCCGGGGCTCCTACGAGCAGTACTTC. It codes for CASSLGLAGGARGSYEQYF.

The chain combines TRBV27 with TRBJ1-1; D is unclear. Per the germline V gene, CDR1 is MNHEY and CDR2 is SMNVEV (reference sequence). The CDR3 consists of 11 residues. The ends were cut back, 4 bases at V and 4 bases at J, with 4 bases in the middle. This chain's CDR3 is CASSYGTEAFF. In nucleotides, the CDR3 is TGTGCCAGCAGTTATGGCACTGAAGCTTTCTTT.

The J gene is TRBJ1-1, the V gene TRBV18; unclear D gene. V lost 3 bases, J lost 10 bases, and 18 bases lay in between. CDR3 length: 14 amino acids. From germline, CDR1 is KGHSH and CDR2 LQKENI. The CDR3 DNA reads TGTGCCAGCTCACCCCCGACGGTGTACGGAGTAGCTTTCTTT. Translated: CASSPPTVYGVAFF.

The chain links TRBV5-1 to TRBJ2-5, with 12 bases fitting TRBD2. Trimming removed 3 bases from V and 4 bases from J; junction bases left unmatched: 4. Germline V CDR1 and CDR2: SGHRS, YFSETQ. The CDR3 extends over 15 amino acids. The CDR3: CASSWGLAGTETQYF. The DNA of the CDR3 is TGCGCCAGCAGCTGGGGACTAGCGGGTACAGAGACCCAGTACTTC.

The V call is TRBV6-2 or TRBV6-3, the J call TRBJ2-4, with TRBD1 as a possible D gene (5 bases). Germline CDR1 and CDR2: MNHEY and SVGEGT. With 5 bases removed from V and 8 bases from J, the gap between germline ends came to 7 bases. The CDR3 extends over 11 amino acids. The chain's CDR3 is CASSPRDIQYF. The CDR3 DNA is TGTGCCAGCAGTCCCAGGGACATTCAGTACTTC.

J is TRBJ2-7 and V is TRBV12-3 or TRBV12-4; D is undetermined. The CDR3 is made up of 11 amino acids. Trimming took 1 base from V and 7 from J, leaving 5 bases between them. The CDR3 nucleotides read TGTGCCAGCAGTTTAGGGCGGGAGCAGTACTTC. Translated: CASSLGREQYF.

The CDR3 DNA sequence: TGTGCCAGCTCACCCAGGACGCTGAACACCGGGGAGCTGTTTTTT. It codes for CASSPRTLNTGELFF. The rearrangement uses TRBV18 and TRBJ2-2; D is undetermined. Germline CDR1 is KGHSH and CDR2 is LQKENI. The ends were cut back, 3 bases at V and 1 base at J, with 9 bases in the middle. There are 15 residues in the CDR3.

This clone was seen once. The chain has TRBV9 and TRBJ2-2; no definite D call. Germline V gives CDR1 SGDLS, CDR2 YYNGEE. V lost 0 bases and J 3 bases, leaving 6 bases between the germline ends. This CDR3 has 14 residues. The CDR3 nucleotides read TGTGCCAGCAGCGTAGGGGTAGACACCGGGGAGCTGTTTTTT. Residues: CASSVGVDTGELFF.

The chain couples TRBV9 to TRBJ1-1, with 10 positions matching TRBD1. V gave up 2 bases and J gave up 6 bases; unmatched junction bases: 1. This CDR3 has 13 residues. CDR1 SGDLS and CDR2 YYNGEE come from the germline V gene. In nucleotides, the CDR3 is TGTGCCAGCAGCGTCGGGACAGGGGCTGAAGCTTTCTTT. Translated, it gives CASSVGTGAEAFF.

The chain is built from TRBV10-3 and TRBJ1-4, with D possibly TRBD1 on 6 matching bases. Looked up from germline, CDR1 is ENHRY and CDR2 is SYGVKD. The CDR3 consists of 14 residues. Between the trimmed V and J ends, which lost 4 bases and 8 bases, there was a span of 14 bases. As DNA, the CDR3 is TGTGCCATCAGTGTAACGGGGGCTAGAGAAAAACTGTTTTTT. It codes for CAISVTGAREKLFF.

This rearrangement joins TRBV6-5 to TRBJ1-5; D is unclear. The germline V gene has CDR1 MNHEY and CDR2 SVGAGI. CDR3 length equals 13 residues. Deletions cut 6 bases from V and 0 bases from J, with 6 bases between. The CDR3 region is CASSDNSNQPQHF. CDR3 DNA: TGTGCCAGCAGCGATAATAGCAATCAGCCCCAGCATTTT.

A note on this clone: The same CDR3 is also encoded by other DNA sequences in this sample. This chain joins TRBV14 and TRBJ2-7, with TRBD2 matching 8 bases. The trim removed 4 bases at V and 0 bases at J, leaving 8 bases unmatched. Germline loops: CDR1 SGHDN, CDR2 FVKESK. There are 16 residues in the CDR3. The CDR3 spells CASSLRPGLDSYEQYF. The CDR3, as DNA: TGTGCCAGCAGCCTCCGGCCGGGACTAGACTCCTACGAGCAGTACTTC.

The chain couples TRBV30 to TRBJ1-5, with D possibly TRBD1 on 6 matching bases. Deletions cut 0 bases from V and 7 bases from J, with 13 bases between. Per germline, CDR1 GTSNPN and CDR2 SVGIG (reference sequence). The CDR3 extends over 14 amino acids. In nucleotides, the CDR3 is TGTGCCTGGAGTGTAAGGGCAGGGGCCCAGCCCCAGCATTTT. Protein sequence: CAWSVRAGAQPQHF.

This clone has only one observation. This chain joins TRBV4-1 and TRBJ1-1; 7 bases map to TRBD1. CDR1 is MGHRA and CDR2 is YSYEKL in the germline V gene. The CDR3 has 16 residues. V lost 1 base and J lost 5; bases outside the gene matches: 10. The CDR3 DNA follows: TGCGCCAGCAGCCAAGGGAGCGCCAGGGGGAGAACTGAAGCTTTCTTT. It codes for CASSQGSARGRTEAFF.

This chain joins TRBV27 and TRBJ2-5; 12 nucleotides align to TRBD1. The ends lost 5 bases at V and 5 bases at J; junction bases unmatched: 6. CDR3 length equals 15 residues. Germline lookup yields CDR1 MNHEY and CDR2 SMNVEV (reference sequence). The CDR3 reads CASSIGTGGEETQYF. The CDR3 DNA sequence: TGTGCCAGCAGTATCGGGACAGGGGGCGAGGAGACCCAGTACTTC.

The genes are TRBV11-2 and TRBJ2-7; 9 bases are a match to TRBD1. Germline CDR1 SGHAT, CDR2 FQNNGV. The CDR3 runs to 15 residues. Trimming cost V 3 bases and J 2 bases; bases outside gene matches: 5. The DNA of the CDR3 is TGTGCCAGCAGCTTCGACAGGGGGGAGACCTACGAGCAGTACTTC. It codes for CASSFDRGETYEQYF. The full variable domain, completed using reference TRBV11-2 and TRBJ2-7, is EAGVAQSPRYKIIEKRQSVAFWCNPISGHATLYWYQQILGQGPKLLIQFQNNGVVDDSQLPKDRFSAERLKGVDSTLKIQPAKLEDSAVYLCASSFDRGETYEQYFGPGTRLTVT.

The rearrangement links TRBV11-2 to TRBJ1-2; 7 bases are a match to TRBD1. The CDR3 consists of 14 residues. The germline gives CDR1 SGHAT, CDR2 FQNNGV. The J segment lost 7 bases and the V segment lost 0 bases, leaving 5 bases of the junction unmatched. CDR3 residues: CASSLDPGTAGYTF. The DNA for the CDR3 is TGTGCCAGCAGCTTAGATCCAGGGACAGCTGGCTACACCTTC.

V usage is TRBV4-1 and J usage is TRBJ2-3, with TRBD2 matching over 9 bases. The germline gives CDR1 MGHRA, CDR2 YSYEKL. CDR3 length equals 17 residues. V shed 8 bases and J 5 bases; nucleotides not matched to a gene: 17. The CDR3 loop reads CASRNRGGSGGKDTQYF. The CDR3 DNA is TGCGCCAGCCGCAACCGAGGGGGTAGCGGGGGTAAAGATACGCAGTATTTT.

This clone showed up just a few times. This chain links TRBV5-5 with TRBJ2-7, with 9 bases aligning to TRBD1. The CDR3 runs to 15 residues. Germline V gives CDR1 SGHKS, CDR2 YYEKEE (reference sequence). Germline trimming cut 1 base from V and 4 bases from J; bases unmatched to any gene: 6. CDR3 in amino acids: CASSLSGTGTYEQYF. The CDR3 nucleotides read TGTGCCAGCAGCTTGTCCGGGACAGGGACATACGAGCAGTACTTC.

The chain is built from TRBV19 and TRBJ1-1; no clear D. Germline loops: CDR1 LNHDA, CDR2 SQIVND (reference sequence). The V gene lost 5 bases and the J gene lost 6 bases, with 19 bases spanning the gap. This CDR3 is built from 15 residues. In nucleotides, the CDR3 is TGTGCCAGTAGTCGAGCACACACAGCAGTTCCTGAAGCTTTCTTT. Its protein product is CASSRAHTAVPEAFF.

This chain links TRBV5-1 with TRBJ1-1; D call uncertain. The germline V gene has CDR1 SGHRS and CDR2 YFSETQ. CDR3 length: 14 residues. Trimming pared 4 bases from V and 0 bases from J, leaving 10 bases between. CDR3 in amino acids: CASSQNTVNTEAFF. The CDR3 DNA sequence: TGCGCCAGCAGCCAAAACACCGTGAACACTGAAGCTTTCTTT.

This rearrangement joins TRBV7-2 to TRBJ1-4; tentatively, D is TRBD1 (6 bases). The CDR3 sequence is 13 residues long. Trimming removed 2 bases from V and 6 bases from J, with 7 bases in between. Germline V CDR1 and CDR2: SGHTA, FQGNSA. In DNA form, the CDR3 reads TGTGCCAGCAGCTTACAGGGGTATGAAAAACTGTTTTTT. It encodes CASSLQGYEKLFF.

The chain couples TRBV19 to TRBJ2-7; 7 nucleotides agree with TRBD1. The CDR3 is made up of 13 amino acids. In germline, CDR1 is LNHDA, CDR2 SQIVND (reference sequence). V shed 5 bases and J 6 bases; nucleotides not matched to a gene: 7. CDR3 sequence reads: CASSPTGAAEQYF. CDR3 coding DNA: TGTGCCAGTAGTCCAACAGGGGCCGCCGAGCAGTACTTC.

In this sample, this clone turned up once. The gene calls are TRBV2 and TRBJ2-2; D gene ambiguous. The CDR3 has 15 amino acids. Germline CDR1 SNHLY, CDR2 FYNNEI. The V end lost 1 base, the J end lost 6 bases, and 12 bases lay between the germline ends. CDR3 residues: CASSEGARSPGELFF. The DNA for the CDR3 is TGTGCCAGCAGTGAAGGGGCTAGAAGTCCCGGGGAGCTGTTTTTT. Full variable domain (outside the CDR3, taken from reference TRBV2 and TRBJ2-2): EPEVTQTPSHQVTQMGQEVILRCVPISNHLYFYWYRQILGQKVEFLVSFYNNEISEKSEIFDDQFSVERPDGSNFTLKIRSTKLEDSAMYFCASSEGARSPGELFFGEGSRLTVL.

This clone was recorded once. V and J are TRBV30 and TRBJ2-2, with unresolved D. This CDR3 contains 13 residues. Germline lookup yields CDR1 GTSNPN and CDR2 SVGIG (reference sequence). V was cut by 0 bases and J by 5 bases, with 7 bases left in between. CDR3 sequence: CAWSVTDTGELFF. As DNA, the CDR3 is TGTGCCTGGAGTGTGACGGATACCGGGGAGCTGTTTTTT.

V is TRBV7-9 and J is TRBJ2-1, with D tentatively TRBD2 (5 bases). The V end was cut by 7 bases, the J end by 10 bases, with 17 bases between. The CDR3 covers 13 residues. Per germline, CDR1 SEHNR and CDR2 FQNEAQ (reference sequence). The CDR3: CASIPPGTGEQFF. The CDR3 bases are TGTGCCAGCATCCCCCCGGGAACGGGGGAGCAGTTCTTC.

The V and J genes are TRBV19 and TRBJ1-2, with a tentative D call TRBD1 (5 bases). The CDR3 contains 14 residues. The germline V gene encodes CDR1 LNHDA and CDR2 SQIVND (reference sequence). The V and J ends lost 6 bases and 7 bases respectively, with 18 bases between them. CDR3 in amino acids: CASRRQTGTSGYTF. The DNA of the CDR3 is TGTGCCAGTAGGAGACAGACGGGCACCTCTGGCTACACCTTC.

V gene TRBV3-1 (or the pseudogene TRBV3-2) combines with J gene TRBJ2-1, with 7 bases lining up with TRBD2. The CDR3 has 18 residues. Germline V gene sequence: CDR1 LGHDT, CDR2 YNNKEL (reference sequence). V shed 0 bases and J 3 bases; nucleotides not matched to a gene: 11. In nucleotides, the CDR3 is TGTGCCAGCAGCCAAGAGGGGCAAGCGGGATGGATCTACAATGAGCAGTTCTTC. Protein product: CASSQEGQAGWIYNEQFF.